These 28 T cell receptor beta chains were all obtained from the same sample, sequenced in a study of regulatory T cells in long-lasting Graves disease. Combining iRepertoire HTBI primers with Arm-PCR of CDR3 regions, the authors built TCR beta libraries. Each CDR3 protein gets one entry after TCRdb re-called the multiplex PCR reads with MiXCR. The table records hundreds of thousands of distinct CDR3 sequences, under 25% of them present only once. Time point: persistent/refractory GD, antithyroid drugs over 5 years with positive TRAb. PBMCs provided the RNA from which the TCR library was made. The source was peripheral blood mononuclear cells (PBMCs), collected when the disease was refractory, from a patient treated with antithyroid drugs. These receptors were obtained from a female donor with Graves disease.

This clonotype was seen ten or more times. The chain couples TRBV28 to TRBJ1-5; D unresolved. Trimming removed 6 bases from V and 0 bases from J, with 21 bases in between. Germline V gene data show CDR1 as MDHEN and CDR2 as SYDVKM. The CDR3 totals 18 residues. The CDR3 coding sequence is TGTGCCAGCAGCCGGGCATTGAGGTTTACTAATAGCAATCAGCCCCAGCATTTT. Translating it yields CASSRALRFTNSNQPQHF.

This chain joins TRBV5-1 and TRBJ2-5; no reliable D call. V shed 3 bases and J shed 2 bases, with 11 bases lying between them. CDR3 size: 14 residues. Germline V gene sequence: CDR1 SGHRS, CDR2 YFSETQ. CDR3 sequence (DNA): TGCGCCAGCAGCTCTGCCATGGGGCAAGAGACCCAGTACTTC. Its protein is CASSSAMGQETQYF.

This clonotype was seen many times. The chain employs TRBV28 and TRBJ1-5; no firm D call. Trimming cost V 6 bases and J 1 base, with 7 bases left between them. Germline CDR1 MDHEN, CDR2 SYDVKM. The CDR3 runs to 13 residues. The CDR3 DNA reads TGTGCCAGCAGGCTACTGAGCAATCAGCCCCAGCATTTT. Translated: CASRLLSNQPQHF.

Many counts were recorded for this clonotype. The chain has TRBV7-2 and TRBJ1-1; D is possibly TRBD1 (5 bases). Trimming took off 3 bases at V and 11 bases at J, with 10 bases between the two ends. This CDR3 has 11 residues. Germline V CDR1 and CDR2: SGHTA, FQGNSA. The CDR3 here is CASSLDGGAFF. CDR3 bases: TGTGCCAGCAGCTTGGACGGGGGGGCTTTCTTT. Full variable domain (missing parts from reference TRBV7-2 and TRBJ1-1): GAGVSQSPSNKVTEKGKDVELRCDPISGHTALYWYRQSLGQGLEFLIYFQGNSAPDKSGLPSDRFSAERTGGSVSTLTIQRTQQEDSAVYLCASSLDGGAFFGQGTRLTVV.

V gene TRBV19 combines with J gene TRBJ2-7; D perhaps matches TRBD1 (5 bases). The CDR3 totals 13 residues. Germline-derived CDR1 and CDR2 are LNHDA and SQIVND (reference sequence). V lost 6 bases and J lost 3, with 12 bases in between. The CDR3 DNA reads TGTGCCAGTAGCAATAACGGACACTACGAGCAGTACTTC. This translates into CASSNNGHYEQYF.

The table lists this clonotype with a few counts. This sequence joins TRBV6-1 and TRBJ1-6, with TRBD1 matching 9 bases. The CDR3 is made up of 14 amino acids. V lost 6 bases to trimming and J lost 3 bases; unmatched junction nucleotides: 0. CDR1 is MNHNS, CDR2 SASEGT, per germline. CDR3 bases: TGTGCCAGCAGGGGACAGGGCTATAATTCACCCCTCCACTTT. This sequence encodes CASRGQGYNSPLHF.

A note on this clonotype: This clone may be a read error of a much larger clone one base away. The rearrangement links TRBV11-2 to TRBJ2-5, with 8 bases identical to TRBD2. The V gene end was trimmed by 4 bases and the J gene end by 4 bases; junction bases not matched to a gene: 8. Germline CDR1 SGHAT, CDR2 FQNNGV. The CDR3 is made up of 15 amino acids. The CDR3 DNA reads TGTGCCAGCAGCTCCGGGACTAGGGATGCAGAGACCCAGTACTTC. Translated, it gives CASSSGTRDAETQYF. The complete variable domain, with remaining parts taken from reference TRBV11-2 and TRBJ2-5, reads EAGVAQSPRYKIIEKRQSVAFWCNPISGHATLYWYQQILGQGPKLLIQFQNNGVVDDSQLPKDRFSAERLKGVDSTLKIQPAKLEDSAVYLCASSSGTRDAETQYFGPGTRLLVL.

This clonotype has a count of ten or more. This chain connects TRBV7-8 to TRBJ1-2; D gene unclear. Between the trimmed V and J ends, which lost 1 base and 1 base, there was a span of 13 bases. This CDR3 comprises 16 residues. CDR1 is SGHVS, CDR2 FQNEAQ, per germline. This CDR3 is CASSLVFLRINYGYTF. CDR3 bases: TGTGCCAGCAGCTTAGTTTTCCTCCGAATTAACTATGGCTACACCTTC.

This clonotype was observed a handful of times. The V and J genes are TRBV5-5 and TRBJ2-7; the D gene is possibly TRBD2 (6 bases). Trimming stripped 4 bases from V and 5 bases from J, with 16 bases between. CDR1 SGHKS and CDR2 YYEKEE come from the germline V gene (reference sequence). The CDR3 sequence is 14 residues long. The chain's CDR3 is CASSPREDLDEQYF. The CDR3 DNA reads TGTGCCAGCAGCCCCAGGGAGGACCTGGACGAGCAGTACTTC.

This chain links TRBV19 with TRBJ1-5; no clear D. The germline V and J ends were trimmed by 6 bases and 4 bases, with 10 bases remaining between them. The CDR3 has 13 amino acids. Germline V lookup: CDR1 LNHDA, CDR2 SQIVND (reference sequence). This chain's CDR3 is CASRNDMNQPQHF. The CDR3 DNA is TGTGCCAGTAGGAATGACATGAATCAGCCCCAGCATTTT.

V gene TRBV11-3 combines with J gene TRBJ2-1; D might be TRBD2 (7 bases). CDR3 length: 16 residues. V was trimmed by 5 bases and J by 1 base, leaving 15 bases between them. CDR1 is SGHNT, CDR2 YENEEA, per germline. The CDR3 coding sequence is TGTGCCAGCAGCCCGGCGGGGGCAGGGTCCTACAATGAGCAGTTCTTC. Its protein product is CASSPAGAGSYNEQFF.

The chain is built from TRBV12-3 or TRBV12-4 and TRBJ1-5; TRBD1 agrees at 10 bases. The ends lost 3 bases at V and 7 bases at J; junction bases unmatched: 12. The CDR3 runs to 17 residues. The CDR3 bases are TGTGCCAGCAGTTTCTTTGGAGGACAGGGGGGTTTCCAGCCCCAGCATTTT. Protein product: CASSFFGGQGGFQPQHF.

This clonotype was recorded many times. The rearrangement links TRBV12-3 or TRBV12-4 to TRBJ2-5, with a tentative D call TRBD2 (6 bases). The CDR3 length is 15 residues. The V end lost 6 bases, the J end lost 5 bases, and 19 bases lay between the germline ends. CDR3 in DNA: TGTGCCAGCAGCGGCGGGCGGGGCGCGGGGGAGACCCAGTACTTC. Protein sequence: CASSGGRGAGETQYF.

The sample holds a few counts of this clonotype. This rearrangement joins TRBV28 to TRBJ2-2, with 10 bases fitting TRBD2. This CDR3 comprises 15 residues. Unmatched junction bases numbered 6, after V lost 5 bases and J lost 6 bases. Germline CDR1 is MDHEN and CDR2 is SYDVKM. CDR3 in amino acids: CASSPSGRGAGELFF. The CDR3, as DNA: TGTGCCAGCAGTCCGAGCGGGAGGGGGGCCGGGGAGCTGTTTTTT.

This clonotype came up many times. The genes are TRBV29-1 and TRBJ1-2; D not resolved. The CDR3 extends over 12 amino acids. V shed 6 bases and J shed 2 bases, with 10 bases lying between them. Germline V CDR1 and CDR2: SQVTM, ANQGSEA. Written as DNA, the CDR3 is TGCAGCGTGGCCGGAGTGAACTATGGCTACACCTTC. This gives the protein CSVAGVNYGYTF.

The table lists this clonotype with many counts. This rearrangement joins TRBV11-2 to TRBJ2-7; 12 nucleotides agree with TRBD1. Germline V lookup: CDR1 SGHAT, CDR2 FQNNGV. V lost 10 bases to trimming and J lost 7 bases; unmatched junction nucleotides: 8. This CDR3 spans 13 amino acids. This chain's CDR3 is CATMGQGAKEQYF. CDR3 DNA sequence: TGTGCCACCATGGGACAGGGGGCGAAGGAGCAGTACTTC.

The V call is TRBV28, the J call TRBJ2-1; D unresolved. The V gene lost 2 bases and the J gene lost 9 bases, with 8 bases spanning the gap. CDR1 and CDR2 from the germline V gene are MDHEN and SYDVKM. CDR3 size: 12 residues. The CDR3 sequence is CASSLLVGEQFF. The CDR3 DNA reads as TGTGCCAGCAGTTTACTAGTAGGTGAGCAGTTCTTC.

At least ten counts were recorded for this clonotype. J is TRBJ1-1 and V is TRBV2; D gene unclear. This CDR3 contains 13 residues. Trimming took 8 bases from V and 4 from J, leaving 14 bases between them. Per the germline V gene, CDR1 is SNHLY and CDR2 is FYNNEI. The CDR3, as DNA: TGTGCCAGCTTTTTTCTTCGGCCCACTGAAGCTTTCTTT. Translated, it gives CASFFLRPTEAFF.

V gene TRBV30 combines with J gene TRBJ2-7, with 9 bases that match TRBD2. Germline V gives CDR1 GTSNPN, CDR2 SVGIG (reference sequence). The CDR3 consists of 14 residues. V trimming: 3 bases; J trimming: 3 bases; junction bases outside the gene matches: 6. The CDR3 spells CAWSAGAGGYEQYF. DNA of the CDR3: TGTGCCTGGAGCGCTGGAGCGGGAGGCTACGAGCAGTACTTC.

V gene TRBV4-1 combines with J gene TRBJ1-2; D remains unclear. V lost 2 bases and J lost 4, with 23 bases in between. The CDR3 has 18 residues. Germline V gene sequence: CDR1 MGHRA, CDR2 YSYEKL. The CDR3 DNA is TGCGCCAGCAGCCAATGGTTACCCGCACCTATTGTTACCTATGGCTACACCTTC. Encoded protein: CASSQWLPAPIVTYGYTF.

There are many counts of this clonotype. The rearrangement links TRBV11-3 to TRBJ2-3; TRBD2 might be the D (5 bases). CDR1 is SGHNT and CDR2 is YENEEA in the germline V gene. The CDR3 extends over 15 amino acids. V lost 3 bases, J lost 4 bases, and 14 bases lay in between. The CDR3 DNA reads TGTGCCAGCAGCTTTGATTTCGCGGGCTCAGATACGCAGTATTTT. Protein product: CASSFDFAGSDTQYF.

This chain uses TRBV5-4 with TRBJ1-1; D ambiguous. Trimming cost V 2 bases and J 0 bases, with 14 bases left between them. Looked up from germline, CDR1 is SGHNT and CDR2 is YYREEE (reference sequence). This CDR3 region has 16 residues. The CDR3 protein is CASSLGWTRMNTEAFF. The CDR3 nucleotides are TGTGCCAGCAGCTTAGGGTGGACCAGGATGAACACTGAAGCTTTCTTT.

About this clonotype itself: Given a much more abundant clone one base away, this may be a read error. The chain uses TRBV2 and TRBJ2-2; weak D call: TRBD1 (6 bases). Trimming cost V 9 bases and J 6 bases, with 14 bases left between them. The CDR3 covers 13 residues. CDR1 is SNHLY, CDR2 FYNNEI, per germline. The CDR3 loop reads CASKAAGAGELFF. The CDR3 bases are TGTGCCAGTAAAGCTGCAGGGGCCGGGGAGCTGTTTTTT.

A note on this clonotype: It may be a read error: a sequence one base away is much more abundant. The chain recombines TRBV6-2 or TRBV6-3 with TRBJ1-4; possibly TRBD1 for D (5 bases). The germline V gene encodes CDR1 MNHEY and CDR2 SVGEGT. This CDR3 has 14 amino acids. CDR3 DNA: TGTGTCAGCAGGAACCGGGACTACTATGAAAAACTGTTTTTT. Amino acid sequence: CVSRNRDYYEKLFF.

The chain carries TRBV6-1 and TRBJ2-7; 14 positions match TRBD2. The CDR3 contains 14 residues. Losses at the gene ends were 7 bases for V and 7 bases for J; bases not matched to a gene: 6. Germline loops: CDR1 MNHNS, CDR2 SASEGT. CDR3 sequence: CASTSGLAGVEQYF. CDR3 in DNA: TGTGCCAGCACCTCGGGACTAGCGGGAGTTGAGCAGTACTTC.

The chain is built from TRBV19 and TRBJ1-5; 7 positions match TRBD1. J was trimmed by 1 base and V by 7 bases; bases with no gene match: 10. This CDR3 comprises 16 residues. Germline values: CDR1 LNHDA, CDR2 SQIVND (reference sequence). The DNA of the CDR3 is TGTGCCAGTAAAAAAGGGACAGCCGCAAGCAATCAGCCCCAGCATTTT. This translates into CASKKGTAASNQPQHF.

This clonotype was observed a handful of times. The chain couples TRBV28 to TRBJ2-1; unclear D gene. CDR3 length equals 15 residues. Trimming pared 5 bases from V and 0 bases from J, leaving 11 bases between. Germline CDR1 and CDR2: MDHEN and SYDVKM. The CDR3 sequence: CASSPDGSSYNEQFF. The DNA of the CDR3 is TGTGCCAGCAGTCCGGACGGTAGCTCCTACAATGAGCAGTTCTTC.

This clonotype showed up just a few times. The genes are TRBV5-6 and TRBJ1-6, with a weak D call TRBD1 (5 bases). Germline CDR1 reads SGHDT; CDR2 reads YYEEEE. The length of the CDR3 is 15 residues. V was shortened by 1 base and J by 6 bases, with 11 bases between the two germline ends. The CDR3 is CASSLRGLGNSPLHF. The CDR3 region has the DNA TGTGCCAGCAGCTTGCGGGGGTTAGGTAATTCACCCCTCCACTTT. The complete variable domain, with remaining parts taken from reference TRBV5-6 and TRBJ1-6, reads DAGVTQSPTHLIKTRGQQVTLRCSPKSGHDTVSWYQQALGQGPQFIFQYYEEEERQRGNFPDRFSGHQFPNYSSELNVNALLLGDSALYLCASSLRGLGNSPLHFGNGTRLTVT.